Listed here are 17 T cell receptor beta chains from one sample, sequenced in a study of blood T cell repertoires in COVID-19 (dated by TCRdb to the early 2020s). The library was obtained by the immunoSEQ multiplex PCR assay. As stored in TCRdb, this immuneACCESS dataset retains in-frame rearrangements with V and J assigned. A fraction of the clones does not appear; measured against another copy, unresolved V genes explain less than half of the discrepancy, and the remainder lacks a known reason. The sample table records 70,000 to 95,000 clones; approximately 85% of these occur just once. Jointly, the top ten make up approximately 7.3% of the sample. The sequencing sample was made of peripheral blood. These receptors were taken from a man aged 65 to 85 with acute or convalescent COVID-19.

In its sample, this clone was seen once. This chain uses TRBV29-1 with TRBJ2-4; 10 bases match TRBD2. Germline CDR1 is SQVTM and CDR2 is ANQGSEA. Unmatched junction bases numbered 12, after V lost 6 bases and J lost 1 base. The CDR3 extends over 17 amino acids. The CDR3 region is CSVGSTSGLGAKNIQYF. In DNA form, the CDR3 reads TGCAGCGTGGGGTCGACTAGCGGGCTTGGGGCCAAAAACATTCAGTACTTC.

This clone appeared once. The chain links TRBV5-4 to TRBJ2-7; 7 bases match TRBD1. The CDR3 has 15 amino acids. J was trimmed by 2 bases and V by 4 bases; bases with no gene match: 9. The germline V gene encodes CDR1 SGHNT and CDR2 YYREEE (reference sequence). CDR3 protein: CASSILTGFTYEQYF. Written as DNA, the CDR3 is TGTGCCAGCAGCATATTGACAGGGTTTACCTACGAGCAGTACTTC.

This chain joins TRBV4-3 and TRBJ1-6, with a tentative D call TRBD1 (6 bases). The CDR3 contains 14 residues. Germline CDR1 and CDR2: LGHNA and YSLEER. The V end was cut by 3 bases, the J end by 7 bases, with 10 bases between. The CDR3 loop reads CASSHNGQNSPLHF. The CDR3 coding sequence is TGCGCCAGCAGCCACAACGGACAGAATTCACCCCTCCACTTT.

The chain combines TRBV19 with TRBJ2-1, with TRBD2 identical over 9 bases. After removal of 3 bases from V and 0 bases from J, the junction contained 3 bases not matched to a gene. The CDR3 is 16 residues long. The germline CDR1 and CDR2 sequences are LNHDA and SQIVND (reference sequence). CDR3 region: CASSIKAGGSYNEQFF. The CDR3 DNA reads as TGTGCCAGTAGTATTAAAGCGGGGGGCTCCTACAATGAGCAGTTCTTC.

CDR3 DNA: TGCGCCAGCAGCCCGCGGTGGGCCTACGAGCAGTACTTC. It is translated as CASSPRWAYEQYF. V usage is TRBV4-1 and J usage is TRBJ2-7, with no clear D. Germline V CDR1 and CDR2: MGHRA, YSYEKL. The CDR3 is made up of 13 amino acids. The ends were cut back, 4 bases at V and 2 bases at J, with 9 bases in the middle.

This sequence joins TRBV7-2 and TRBJ2-1, with unresolved D. Germline V gene sequence: CDR1 SGHTA, CDR2 FQGNSA. This CDR3 has 13 residues. V was shortened by 3 bases and J by 5 bases, with 8 bases between the two germline ends. CDR3 DNA: TGTGCCAGCAGCTTTTCACAGAACAATGAGCAGTTCTTC. Amino acids: CASSFSQNNEQFF.

The rearrangement links TRBV7-6 to TRBJ2-2; D remains ambiguous. Per the germline V gene, CDR1 is SGHVS and CDR2 is FNYEAQ. The CDR3 has 15 amino acids. Between the trimmed V and J ends, which lost 1 base and 6 bases, there was a span of 12 bases. CDR3 residues: CASSLGIEDSGELFF. CDR3 nucleotide sequence: TGTGCCAGCAGCTTAGGAATAGAAGACTCCGGGGAGCTGTTTTTT.

This clone was observed a handful of times. The chain joins TRBV19 to TRBJ1-5; D call uncertain. Looked up from germline, CDR1 is LNHDA and CDR2 is SQIVND (reference sequence). The CDR3 sequence is 13 residues long. The CDR3 protein is CASEYHSNQPQHF. In DNA, the CDR3 is TGTGCTTCTGAGTACCATAGCAATCAGCCCCAGCATTTT.

A few counts support this clone. J is TRBJ2-3 and V is TRBV9; TRBD2 is a possible D gene (6 bases). Germline-derived CDR1 and CDR2 are SGDLS and YYNGEE. CDR3 length equals 13 residues. The V gene lost 7 bases and the J gene lost 4 bases, with 13 bases spanning the gap. As DNA, the CDR3 is TGTGCCAGCTGCATCACGGGAGCAGATACGCAGTATTTT. Protein: CASCITGADTQYF.

This clone was seen more than once but under ten times. The CDR3 nucleotides read TGTGCCAGCAGCAAAAAGCGGGGGCCGGGCGGACCTAATAGCAATGAGCAGTTCTTC. This codes for CASSKKRGPGGPNSNEQFF. The chain is built from TRBV11-2 and TRBJ2-1, with 8 bases aligning to TRBD2. Germline V lookup: CDR1 SGHAT, CDR2 FQNNGV. With 5 bases clipped from V and 6 bases from J, the junction kept 21 bases outside the gene matches. CDR3 length: 19 amino acids.

V usage is TRBV9 and J usage is TRBJ2-3; no definite D call. The V end was cut by 3 bases, the J end by 9 bases, with 17 bases between. Germline assignment: CDR1 SGDLS and CDR2 YYNGEE. This CDR3 is 14 amino acids long. The CDR3 is CASSGSGSRDTQYF. DNA for the CDR3: TGTGCCAGCAGCGGATCCGGGTCCCGCGACACGCAGTATTTT.

The genes are TRBV7-9 and TRBJ2-2; 9 bases are a match to TRBD2. The ends lost 5 bases at V and 4 bases at J; junction bases unmatched: 8. The CDR3 has 16 residues. CDR1 and CDR2 (germline): SEHNR, FQNEAQ (reference sequence). CDR3 bases: TGTGCCAGCAGCCGCACCGGGACTAGCCTCACCGGGGAGCTGTTTTTT. The encoded protein is CASSRTGTSLTGELFF. Full variable domain (remainder filled in from reference TRBV7-9 and TRBJ2-2): DTGVSQNPRHKITKRGQNVTFRCDPISEHNRLYWYRQTLGQGPEFLTYFQNEAQLEKSRLLSDRFSAERPKGSFSTLEIQRTEQGDSAMYLCASSRTGTSLTGELFFGEGSRLTVL.

The J gene is TRBJ2-1, the V gene TRBV24-1; no definite D call. CDR1 and CDR2 from the germline V gene are KGHDR and SFDVKD. The CDR3 length is 14 residues. V was pared by 4 bases and J by 8 bases, with 14 bases between. The CDR3 coding sequence is TGTGCCACCAGTGAATCCGACACTTTTTATGAGCAGTTCTTC. It encodes CATSESDTFYEQFF.

V usage is TRBV6-5 and J usage is TRBJ2-3, with TRBD2 identical over 10 bases. This CDR3 is 15 amino acids long. V was pared by 6 bases and J by 2 bases, with 5 bases of the junction left unmatched. CDR1 and CDR2 (germline): MNHEY, SVGAGI. The CDR3 DNA follows: TGTGCCAGCAGCCTAGCGGGAGTTAACACAGATACGCAGTATTTT. This gives the protein CASSLAGVNTDTQYF.

This chain uses TRBV7-9 with TRBJ2-1; a possible D gene is TRBD1 (6 bases). The V gene lost 1 base and the J gene lost 5 bases, with 15 bases spanning the gap. Germline CDR1 and CDR2: SEHNR and FQNEAQ (reference sequence). The CDR3 runs to 16 residues. CDR3 sequence: CASSLGTGRPNNEQFF. Here the CDR3 DNA reads TGTGCCAGCAGCTTAGGCACAGGGAGACCGAACAATGAGCAGTTCTTC.

V is TRBV6-5 and J is TRBJ2-6; D is perhaps TRBD2 (5 bases). This CDR3 region has 14 residues. Germline CDR1 and CDR2: MNHEY and SVGAGI. V was shortened by 9 bases and J by 0 bases, with 9 bases between the two germline ends. CDR3 DNA sequence: TGTGCCAGTTTTCGGGACTCTGGGGCCAACGTCCTGACTTTC. Translated, it gives CASFRDSGANVLTF.

This chain joins TRBV30 and TRBJ1-4; 10 bases align to TRBD1. CDR1 is GTSNPN and CDR2 is SVGIG in the germline V gene (reference sequence). The CDR3 extends over 12 amino acids. The ends lost 5 bases at V and 7 bases at J; junction bases unmatched: 1. The CDR3 here is CAWGQGGEKLFF. CDR3 nucleotides: TGTGCCTGGGGACAGGGGGGTGAAAAACTGTTTTTT.